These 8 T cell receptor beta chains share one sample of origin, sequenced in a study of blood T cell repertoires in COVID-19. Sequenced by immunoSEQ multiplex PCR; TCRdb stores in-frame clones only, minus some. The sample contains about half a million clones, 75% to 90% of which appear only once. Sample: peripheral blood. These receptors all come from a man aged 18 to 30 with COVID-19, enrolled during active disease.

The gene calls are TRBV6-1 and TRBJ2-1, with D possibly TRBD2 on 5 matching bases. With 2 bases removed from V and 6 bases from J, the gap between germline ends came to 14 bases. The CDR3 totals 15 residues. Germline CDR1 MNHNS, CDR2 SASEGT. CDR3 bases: TGTGCCAGCAGTGAAAATCCGGGGTTGCGCAATGAGCAGTTCTTC. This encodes CASSENPGLRNEQFF.

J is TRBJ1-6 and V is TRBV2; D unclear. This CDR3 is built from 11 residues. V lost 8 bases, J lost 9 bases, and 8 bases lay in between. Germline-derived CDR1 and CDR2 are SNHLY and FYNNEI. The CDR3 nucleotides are TGTGCCAGCGAGCTTGGTTCACCCCTCCACTTT. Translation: CASELGSPLHF.

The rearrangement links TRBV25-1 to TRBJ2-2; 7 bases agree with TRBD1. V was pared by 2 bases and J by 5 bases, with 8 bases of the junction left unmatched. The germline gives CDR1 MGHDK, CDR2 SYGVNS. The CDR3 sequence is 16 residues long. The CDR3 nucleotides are TGTGCCAGCAGTGAAACCCCCGGGACAGCTACCGGGGAGCTGTTTTTT. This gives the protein CASSETPGTATGELFF.

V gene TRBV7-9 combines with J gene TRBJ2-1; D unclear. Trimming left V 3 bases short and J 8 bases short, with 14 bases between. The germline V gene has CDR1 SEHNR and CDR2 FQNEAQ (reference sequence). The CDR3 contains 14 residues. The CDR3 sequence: CASSFLLSRHEQFF. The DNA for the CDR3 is TGTGCCAGCAGCTTCTTACTATCGAGGCATGAGCAGTTCTTC. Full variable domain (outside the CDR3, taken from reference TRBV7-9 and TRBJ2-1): DTGVSQNPRHKITKRGQNVTFRCDPISEHNRLYWYRQTLGQGPEFLTYFQNEAQLEKSRLLSDRFSAERPKGSFSTLEIQRTEQGDSAMYLCASSFLLSRHEQFFGPGTRLTVL.

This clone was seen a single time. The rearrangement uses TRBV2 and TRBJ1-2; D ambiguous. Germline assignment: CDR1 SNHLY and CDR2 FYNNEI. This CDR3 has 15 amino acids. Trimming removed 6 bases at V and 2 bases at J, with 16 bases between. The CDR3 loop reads CASSATVTTNYGYTF. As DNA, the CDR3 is TGTGCCAGCAGCGCTACAGTAACCACAAACTATGGCTACACCTTC.

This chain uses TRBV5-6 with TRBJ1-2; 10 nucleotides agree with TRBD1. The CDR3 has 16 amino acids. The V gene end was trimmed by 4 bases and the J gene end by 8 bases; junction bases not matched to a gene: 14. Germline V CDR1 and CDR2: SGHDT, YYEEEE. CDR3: CASSIPGQGRSVGYTF. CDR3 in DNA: TGTGCCAGCAGCATTCCGGGACAGGGGAGGTCGGTGGGCTACACCTTC.

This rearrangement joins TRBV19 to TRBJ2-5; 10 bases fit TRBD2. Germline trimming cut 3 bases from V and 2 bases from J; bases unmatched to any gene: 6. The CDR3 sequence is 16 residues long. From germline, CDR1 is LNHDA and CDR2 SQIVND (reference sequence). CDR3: CASSMVVAGGQETQYF. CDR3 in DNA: TGTGCCAGTAGTATGGTGGTAGCGGGGGGACAAGAGACCCAGTACTTC.

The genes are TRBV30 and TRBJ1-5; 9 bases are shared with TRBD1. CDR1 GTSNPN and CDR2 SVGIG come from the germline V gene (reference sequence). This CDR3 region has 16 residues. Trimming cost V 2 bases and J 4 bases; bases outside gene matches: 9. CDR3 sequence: CAWSSSTGGINQPQHF. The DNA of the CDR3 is TGTGCCTGGAGTTCTTCGACAGGGGGTATTAATCAGCCCCAGCATTTT.